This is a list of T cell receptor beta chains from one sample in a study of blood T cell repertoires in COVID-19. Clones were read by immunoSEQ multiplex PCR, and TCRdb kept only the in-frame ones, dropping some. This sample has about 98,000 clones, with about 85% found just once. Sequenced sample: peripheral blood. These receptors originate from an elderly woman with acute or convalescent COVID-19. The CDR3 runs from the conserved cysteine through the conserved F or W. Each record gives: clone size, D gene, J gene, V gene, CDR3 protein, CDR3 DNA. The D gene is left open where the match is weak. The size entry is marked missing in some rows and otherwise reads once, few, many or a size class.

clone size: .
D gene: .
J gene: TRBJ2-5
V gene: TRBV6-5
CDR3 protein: CASNQGKQETQYF
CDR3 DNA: TGTGCCAGCAATCAGGGGAAACAAGAGACCCAGTACTTC

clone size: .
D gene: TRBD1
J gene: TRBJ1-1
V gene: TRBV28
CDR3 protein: CASTFQGARGYTEAFF
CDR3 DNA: TGTGCCAGCACCTTTCAGGGGGCTCGGGGATACACTGAAGCTTTCTTT

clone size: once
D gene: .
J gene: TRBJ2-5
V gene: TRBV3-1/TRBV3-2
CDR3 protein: CASSQGGQPVGETQYF
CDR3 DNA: TGTGCCAGCAGCCAAGGAGGACAGCCCGTGGGGGAGACCCAGTACTTC

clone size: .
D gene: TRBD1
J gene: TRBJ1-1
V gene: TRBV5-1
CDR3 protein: CASSRGDRATNTEAFF
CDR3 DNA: TGCGCCAGCAGTCGGGGGGACAGGGCCACGAACACTGAAGCTTTCTTT

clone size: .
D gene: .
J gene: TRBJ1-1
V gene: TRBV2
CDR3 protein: CASSESPRQSHTEAFF
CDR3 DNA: TGTGCCAGCAGTGAAAGTCCGAGGCAGTCCCACACTGAAGCTTTCTTT

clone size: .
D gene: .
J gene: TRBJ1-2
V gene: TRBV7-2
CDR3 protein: CASSLPSWGVWTGNYGYTF
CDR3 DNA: TGTGCCAGCAGCCTACCCTCATGGGGTGTGTGGACGGGGAACTATGGCTACACCTTC

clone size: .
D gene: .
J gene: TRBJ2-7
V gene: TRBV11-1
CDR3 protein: CASSPGLSSYEQYF
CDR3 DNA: TGTGCCAGCAGCCCGGGATTAAGCTCCTACGAGCAGTACTTC

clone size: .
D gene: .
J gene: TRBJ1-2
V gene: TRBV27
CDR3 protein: CASSLFVTGNYTF
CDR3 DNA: TGTGCCAGCAGTTTATTTGTTACGGGTAACTACACCTTC

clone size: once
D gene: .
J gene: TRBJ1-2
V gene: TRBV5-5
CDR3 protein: CASSLKTLYGYTF
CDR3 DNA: TGTGCCAGCAGCTTGAAGACACTCTATGGCTACACCTTC

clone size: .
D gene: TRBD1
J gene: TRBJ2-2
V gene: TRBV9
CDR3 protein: CASSARTGVGGELFF
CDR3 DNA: TGTGCCAGCAGCGCCCGGACAGGGGTTGGCGGGGAGCTGTTTTTT

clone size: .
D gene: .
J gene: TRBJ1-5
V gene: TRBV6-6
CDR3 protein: CASSYSGDSNQPQHF
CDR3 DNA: TGTGCCAGCAGTTATTCGGGGGATAGCAATCAGCCCCAGCATTTT

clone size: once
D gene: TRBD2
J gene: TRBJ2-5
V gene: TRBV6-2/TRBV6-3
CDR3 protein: CASSYSRLAGGPQETQYF
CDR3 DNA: TGTGCCAGCAGTTACTCGAGACTAGCGGGGGGTCCCCAAGAGACCCAGTACTTC

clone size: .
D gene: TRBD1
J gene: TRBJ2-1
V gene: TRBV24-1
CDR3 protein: CATSDLPGTGIGNEQFF
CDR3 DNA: TGTGCCACCAGTGATTTGCCCGGGACAGGGATAGGCAATGAGCAGTTCTTC

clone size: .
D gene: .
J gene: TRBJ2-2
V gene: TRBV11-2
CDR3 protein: CASSPRELTRELFF
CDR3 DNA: TGTGCCAGCAGCCCCCGGGAGCTGACCAGGGAGCTGTTTTTT

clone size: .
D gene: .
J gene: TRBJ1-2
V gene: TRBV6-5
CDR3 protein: CASSGDGNANYGYTF
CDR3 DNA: TGTGCCAGCAGCGGAGACGGGAATGCCAACTATGGCTACACCTTC

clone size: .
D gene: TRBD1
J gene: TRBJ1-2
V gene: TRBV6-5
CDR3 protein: CASGGQGYGYTF
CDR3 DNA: TGTGCCAGCGGGGGACAGGGCTATGGCTACACCTTC

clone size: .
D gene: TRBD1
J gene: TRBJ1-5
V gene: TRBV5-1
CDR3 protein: CASSRDSLNSNQPQHF
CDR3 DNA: TGCGCCAGCAGCCGGGACAGCCTAAATAGCAATCAGCCCCAGCATTTT

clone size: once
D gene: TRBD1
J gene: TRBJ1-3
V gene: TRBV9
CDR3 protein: CASSGGQGRDTIYF
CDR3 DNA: TGTGCCAGCAGCGGGGGACAGGGAAGAGACACCATATATTTT

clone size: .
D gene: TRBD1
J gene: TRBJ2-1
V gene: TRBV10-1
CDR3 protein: CASSEQGSYNEQFF
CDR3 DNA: TGCGCCAGCAGTGAACAGGGGTCCTACAATGAGCAGTTCTTC

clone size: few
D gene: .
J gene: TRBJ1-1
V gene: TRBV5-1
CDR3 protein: CASSLARSRNTEAFF
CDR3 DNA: TGCGCCAGCAGCTTGGCCCGATCTAGGAACACTGAAGCTTTCTTT

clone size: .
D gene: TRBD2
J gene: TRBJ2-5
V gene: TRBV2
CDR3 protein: CASRSSGGAKTQYF
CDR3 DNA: TGTGCCAGCAGGAGTAGCGGGGGGGCAAAGACCCAGTACTTC

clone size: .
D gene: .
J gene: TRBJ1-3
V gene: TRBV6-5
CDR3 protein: CASRTQGNTIYF
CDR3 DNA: TGTGCCAGCAGGACACAAGGAAACACCATATATTTT

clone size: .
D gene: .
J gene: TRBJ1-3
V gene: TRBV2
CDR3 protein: CASRRTDSGNTIYF
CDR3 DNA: TGTGCCAGCAGAAGGACTGACTCTGGAAACACCATATATTTT

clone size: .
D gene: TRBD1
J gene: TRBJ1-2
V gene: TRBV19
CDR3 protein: CASNTQGARDGYTF
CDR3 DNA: TGTGCCAGTAATACACAGGGGGCGCGAGATGGCTACACCTTC

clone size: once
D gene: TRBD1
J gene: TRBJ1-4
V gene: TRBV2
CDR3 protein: CASTLRQGGEKLFF
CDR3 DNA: TGTGCCAGCACCCTACGACAGGGCGGTGAAAAACTGTTTTTT

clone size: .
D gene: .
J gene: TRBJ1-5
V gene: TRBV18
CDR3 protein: CASSGQGGNQPQHF
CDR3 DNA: TGTGCCAGCTCAGGGCAGGGCGGCAATCAGCCCCAGCATTTT

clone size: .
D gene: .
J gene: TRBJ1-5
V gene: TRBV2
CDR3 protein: CASLFETGSNQPQHF
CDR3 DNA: TGTGCCAGCCTATTTGAAACAGGTAGCAATCAGCCCCAGCATTTT

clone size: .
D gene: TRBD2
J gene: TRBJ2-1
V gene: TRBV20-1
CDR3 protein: CSASVGLTGGIEQFF
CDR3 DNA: TGCAGTGCTAGTGTCGGTTTAACGGGGGGGATTGAGCAGTTCTTC

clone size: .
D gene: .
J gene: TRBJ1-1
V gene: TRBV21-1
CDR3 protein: CASRVTKKNTEAFF
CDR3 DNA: TGTGCCAGCAGAGTCACTAAGAAGAACACTGAAGCTTTCTTT

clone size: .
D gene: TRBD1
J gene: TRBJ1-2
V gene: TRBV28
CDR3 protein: CASISGGTNYGYTF
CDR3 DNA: TGTGCCAGCATCTCAGGGGGGACTAACTATGGCTACACCTTC

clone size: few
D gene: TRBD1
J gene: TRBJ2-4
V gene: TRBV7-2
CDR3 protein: CASSLGQGDIQYF
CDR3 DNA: TGTGCCAGCAGCCTGGGACAGGGGGACATTCAGTACTTC